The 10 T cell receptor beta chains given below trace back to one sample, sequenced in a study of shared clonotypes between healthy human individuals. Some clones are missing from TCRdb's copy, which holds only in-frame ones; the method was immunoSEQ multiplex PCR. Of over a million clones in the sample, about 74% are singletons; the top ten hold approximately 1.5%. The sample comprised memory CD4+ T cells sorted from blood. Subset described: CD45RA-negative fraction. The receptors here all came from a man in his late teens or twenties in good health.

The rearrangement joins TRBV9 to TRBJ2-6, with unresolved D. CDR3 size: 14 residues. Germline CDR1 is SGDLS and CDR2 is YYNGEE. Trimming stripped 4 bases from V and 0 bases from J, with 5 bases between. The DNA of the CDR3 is TGTGCCAGCAGCTCTGACTCTGGGGCCAACGTCCTGACTTTC. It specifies CASSSDSGANVLTF.

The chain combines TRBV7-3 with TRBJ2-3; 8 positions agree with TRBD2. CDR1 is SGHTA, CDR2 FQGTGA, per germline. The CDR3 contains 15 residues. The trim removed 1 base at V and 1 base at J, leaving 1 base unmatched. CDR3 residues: CASSLKAGGTDTQYF. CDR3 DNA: TGTGCCAGCAGCTTAAAAGCGGGGGGCACAGATACGCAGTATTTT.

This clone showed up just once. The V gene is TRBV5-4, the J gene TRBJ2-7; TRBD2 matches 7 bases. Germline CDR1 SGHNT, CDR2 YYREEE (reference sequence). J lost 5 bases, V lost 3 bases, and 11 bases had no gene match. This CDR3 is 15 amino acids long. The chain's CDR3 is CASSYGTIVGHEQYF. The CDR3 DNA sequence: TGTGCCAGCAGCTACGGGACTATCGTCGGCCACGAGCAGTACTTC.

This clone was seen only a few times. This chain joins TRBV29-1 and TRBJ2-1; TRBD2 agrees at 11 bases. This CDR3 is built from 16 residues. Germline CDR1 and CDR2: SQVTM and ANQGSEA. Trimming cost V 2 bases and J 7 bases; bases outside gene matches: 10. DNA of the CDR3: TGCAGCGTTGAAAGGGGTAGCGGGGGGGTTAGGAATGAGCAGTTCTTC. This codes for CSVERGSGGVRNEQFF.

CDR3 region: CASSFRGWTEAFF. The CDR3 bases are TGTGCCAGCAGCTTCCGGGGGTGGACTGAAGCTTTCTTT. The chain couples TRBV7-9 to TRBJ1-1; D might be TRBD1 (5 bases). This CDR3 is built from 13 residues. V lost 3 bases and J lost 5, with 10 bases in between. In germline, CDR1 is SEHNR, CDR2 FQNEAQ (reference sequence).

The CDR3 bases are TGTGCCAGCAGCTTAAGGGGGGGACAGACCCAGTACTTC. Translated: CASSLRGGQTQYF. This sequence joins TRBV7-2 and TRBJ2-5; TRBD2 might be the D (7 bases). Germline V CDR1 and CDR2: SGHTA, FQGNSA. CDR3 length: 13 amino acids. V was shortened by 2 bases and J by 6 bases, with 10 bases between the two germline ends.

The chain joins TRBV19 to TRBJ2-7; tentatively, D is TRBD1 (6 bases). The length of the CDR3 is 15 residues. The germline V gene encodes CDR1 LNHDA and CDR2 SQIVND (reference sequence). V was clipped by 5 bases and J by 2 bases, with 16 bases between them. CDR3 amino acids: CASSSYRAATYEQYF. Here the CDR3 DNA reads TGTGCCAGTAGTTCTTACAGGGCAGCCACCTACGAGCAGTACTTC.

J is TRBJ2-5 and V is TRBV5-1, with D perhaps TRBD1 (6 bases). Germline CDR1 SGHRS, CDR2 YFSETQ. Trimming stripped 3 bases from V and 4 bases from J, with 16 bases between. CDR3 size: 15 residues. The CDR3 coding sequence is TGCGCCAGCAGCTCGCACAGGGTGTGGGGAGAGACCCAGTACTTC. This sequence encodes CASSSHRVWGETQYF.

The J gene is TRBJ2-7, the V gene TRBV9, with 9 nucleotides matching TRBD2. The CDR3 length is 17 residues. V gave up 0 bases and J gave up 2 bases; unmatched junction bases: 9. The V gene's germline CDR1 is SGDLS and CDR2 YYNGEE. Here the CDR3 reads CASSVGEASGIPYEQYF. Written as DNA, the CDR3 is TGTGCCAGCAGCGTAGGAGAGGCTAGCGGGATCCCCTACGAGCAGTACTTC. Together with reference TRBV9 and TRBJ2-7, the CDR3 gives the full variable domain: DSGVTQTPKHLITATGQRVTLRCSPRSGDLSVYWYQQSLDQGLQFLIQYYNGEERAKGNILERFSAQQFPDLHSELNLSSLELGDSALYFCASSVGEASGIPYEQYFGPGTRLTVT.

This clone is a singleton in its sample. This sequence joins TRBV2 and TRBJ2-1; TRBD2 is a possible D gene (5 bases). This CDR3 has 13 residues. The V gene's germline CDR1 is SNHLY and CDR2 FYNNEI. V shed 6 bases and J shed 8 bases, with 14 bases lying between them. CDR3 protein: CASRNSAGHEQFF. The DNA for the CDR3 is TGTGCCAGCAGAAATAGCGCGGGCCATGAGCAGTTCTTC.